These 23 T cell receptor beta chains came from one sample sequenced in a study of blood T cell repertoires in COVID-19. Sequencing used immunoSEQ multiplex PCR; TCRdb keeps in-frame clones, though not all of them. Among 250,000 to 400,000 clones listed, roughly nine tenths were seen once. Sequenced material: peripheral blood. The receptors originated from a woman in her twenties or thirties with COVID-19, enrolled during active disease.

The V and J genes are TRBV24-1 and TRBJ2-7; 9 nucleotides match TRBD1. This CDR3 has 14 residues. Germline V gives CDR1 KGHDR, CDR2 SFDVKD. After removal of 9 bases from V and 3 bases from J, the junction contained 8 bases not matched to a gene. The CDR3 DNA follows: TGTGCCACCGGCAGGGACAGGGCTGGCTACGAGCAGTACTTC. Translated: CATGRDRAGYEQYF.

V and J are TRBV2 and TRBJ2-2, with 7 bases fitting TRBD2. CDR3 length: 15 residues. Germline CDR1 and CDR2: SNHLY and FYNNEI. V lost 6 bases and J lost 3; bases outside the gene matches: 7. The CDR3: CASRGRGRDTGELFF. The CDR3 DNA is TGTGCCAGCAGAGGGAGGGGAAGGGACACCGGGGAGCTGTTTTTT.

The chain uses TRBV19 and TRBJ2-1, with D possibly TRBD2 on 6 matching bases. The germline CDR1 and CDR2 sequences are LNHDA and SQIVND (reference sequence). The CDR3 contains 12 residues. Trimming cost V 3 bases and J 8 bases, with 8 bases left between them. CDR3 in DNA: TGTGCCAGTAGTATTCGACTAGATGAGCAGTTCTTC. This sequence encodes CASSIRLDEQFF.

V and J are TRBV25-1 and TRBJ1-2, with D possibly matching TRBD1 (5 bases). Germline CDR1 is MGHDK and CDR2 is SYGVNS. This CDR3 contains 13 residues. V lost 5 bases, J lost 3 bases, and 10 bases lay in between. For the CDR3, the DNA is TGTGCCAGCAGTTGGGACTCCTACTATGGCTACACCTTC. Its protein product is CASSWDSYYGYTF.

The V call is TRBV3-1 (or the pseudogene TRBV3-2), the J call TRBJ2-7; 8 bases fit TRBD1. The trim removed 2 bases at V and 4 bases at J, leaving 10 bases unmatched. The CDR3 has 16 amino acids. Germline lookup yields CDR1 LGHDT and CDR2 YNNKEL (reference sequence). The CDR3 sequence is CASSQFSGTGLYEQYF. DNA of the CDR3: TGTGCCAGCAGCCAATTTTCCGGGACAGGTTTGTACGAGCAGTACTTC.

The J gene is TRBJ2-2, the V gene TRBV4-2, with D tentatively TRBD2 (6 bases). CDR3 length: 18 residues. The germline gives CDR1 LGHNA, CDR2 YNFKEQ. V was pared by 0 bases and J by 0 bases, with 14 bases between. CDR3 residues: CASSQDPLREANTGELFF. The CDR3, as DNA: TGTGCCAGCAGCCAAGATCCCCTGCGGGAAGCGAACACCGGGGAGCTGTTTTTT.

The chain couples TRBV4-1 to TRBJ2-5; 9 positions match TRBD2. The CDR3 runs 16 residues. V was pared by 1 base and J by 2 bases, with 5 bases of the junction left unmatched. CDR1 is MGHRA, CDR2 YSYEKL, per germline. CDR3 nucleotides: TGCGCCAGCAGCCAAGCGACTAGCGGAGTTCAAGAGACCCAGTACTTC. This sequence encodes CASSQATSGVQETQYF.

The chain employs TRBV19 and TRBJ2-1, with TRBD2 identical over 10 bases. Germline V gene sequence: CDR1 LNHDA, CDR2 SQIVND (reference sequence). The CDR3 loop spans 16 amino acids. The V and J ends lost 4 bases and 4 bases, in that order; junction bases with no gene match: 7. The CDR3: CASSSISSGGYNEQFF. In DNA form, the CDR3 reads TGTGCCAGTAGTAGCATTTCTAGCGGGGGTTACAATGAGCAGTTCTTC.

The chain is built from TRBV5-4 and TRBJ2-3, with D possibly being TRBD2 (5 bases). V was cut by 2 bases and J by 5 bases, with 12 bases left in between. CDR1 and CDR2 (germline): SGHNT, YYREEE (reference sequence). The CDR3 length is 14 residues. The DNA of the CDR3 is TGTGCCAGCAGCTTTGCACTAGAGAGAGATACGCAGTATTTT. Translation: CASSFALERDTQYF.

The V and J genes are TRBV5-1 and TRBJ2-3; the match to TRBD1 covers 7 bases. Germline V gene data show CDR1 as SGHRS and CDR2 as YFSETQ. With V trimmed by 4 bases and J by 1 base, 6 bases remained unmatched. The length of the CDR3 is 15 residues. The DNA of the CDR3 is TGCGCCAGCAGCGCAGACAGGGTGGGCACAGATACGCAGTATTTT. Residues: CASSADRVGTDTQYF.

Details on this clone: This sample includes further DNA sequences coding for the same CDR3. The chain carries TRBV11-2 and TRBJ1-3, with 8 bases aligning to TRBD1. Losses at the gene ends were 1 base for V and 1 base for J; bases not matched to a gene: 0. The CDR3 covers 15 residues. Germline-derived CDR1 and CDR2 are SGHAT and FQNNGV. As DNA, the CDR3 is TGTGCCAGCAGCTTAGGGACAGGGTCTGGAAACACCATATATTTT. Translated: CASSLGTGSGNTIYF.

The V gene is TRBV5-5, the J gene TRBJ1-1, with a possible D match to TRBD1 (6 bases). The germline V gene has CDR1 SGHKS and CDR2 YYEKEE (reference sequence). This CDR3 has 16 amino acids. Trimming stripped 5 bases from V and 0 bases from J, with 17 bases between. The CDR3 here is CASSLRPGHMNTEAFF. DNA of the CDR3: TGTGCCAGCAGTTTGCGGCCGGGACACATGAACACTGAAGCTTTCTTT.

The chain links TRBV20-1 to TRBJ2-3, with 15 bases identical to TRBD2. Germline V lookup: CDR1 DFQATT, CDR2 SNEGSKA (reference sequence). J lost 6 bases, V lost 3 bases, and 10 bases had no gene match. The CDR3 runs to 17 residues. The CDR3 spells CSASKGLAGGTEDTQYF. CDR3 coding DNA: TGCAGTGCTAGTAAGGGACTAGCGGGAGGTACGGAGGATACGCAGTATTTT.

This clone was recorded only once. The conserved phenylalanine or tryptophan normally closing the CDR3 is absent here, so this likely arose from a read error. It is unclear where the CDR3 begins or ends on the DNA, so no DNA is shown, and the CDR3 is as TCRdb lists it. The CDR3 loop is CASRRGQGPIEL. The chain recombines TRBV12-2 with TRBJ2-7; the D call TRBD1 from the table was never checked on the DNA. TRBV12-2 is annotated as a pseudogene. The CDR3 has 12 residues if both end residues are counted.

This chain uses TRBV6-1 with TRBJ2-3, with a weak D call TRBD2 (7 bases). Trimming stripped 4 bases from V and 2 bases from J, with 16 bases between. CDR1 is MNHNS and CDR2 is SASEGT in the germline V gene. The CDR3 loop spans 16 amino acids. In DNA, the CDR3 is TGTGCCAGCAGTGCCCTAAGGGGGGGAAACACAGATACGCAGTATTTT. This translates into CASSALRGGNTDTQYF.

This chain joins TRBV7-2 and TRBJ2-1, with unresolved D. The CDR3 extends over 12 amino acids. V shed 5 bases and J shed 6 bases, with 8 bases lying between them. In germline, CDR1 is SGHTA, CDR2 FQGNSA. The CDR3 sequence: CASSLQSNEQFF. CDR3 in DNA: TGTGCCAGCAGCCTACAGAGCAATGAGCAGTTCTTC.

The rearrangement links TRBV2 to TRBJ2-7; TRBD2 agrees at 10 bases. The V segment lost 5 bases and the J segment 2 bases; nucleotides outside the gene matches: 9. The germline CDR1 and CDR2 sequences are SNHLY and FYNNEI. The CDR3 covers 16 residues. In DNA, the CDR3 is TGTGCCAGCAGTCCCATTACTAGCGGGACCCCCTACGAGCAGTACTTC. This sequence encodes CASSPITSGTPYEQYF.

This chain uses TRBV9 with TRBJ1-1; TRBD1 agrees at 7 bases. CDR1 is SGDLS, CDR2 YYNGEE, per germline. The J segment lost 5 bases and the V segment lost 3 bases, leaving 13 bases of the junction unmatched. This CDR3 is built from 16 residues. For the CDR3, the DNA is TGTGCCAGCAGCGATCTACGTAGGGGGCAGAAGACTGAAGCTTTCTTT. It translates to CASSDLRRGQKTEAFF. Complete variable domain (other parts from reference TRBV9 and TRBJ1-1): DSGVTQTPKHLITATGQRVTLRCSPRSGDLSVYWYQQSLDQGLQFLIQYYNGEERAKGNILERFSAQQFPDLHSELNLSSLELGDSALYFCASSDLRRGQKTEAFFGQGTRLTVV.

This clone was detected only a few times. This chain joins TRBV16 and TRBJ2-7; 10 nucleotides match TRBD1. Germline values: CDR1 KGHSY, CDR2 FQNENV. The CDR3 sequence is 16 residues long. V lost 0 bases and J lost 1; bases outside the gene matches: 3. CDR3 nucleotide sequence: TGTGCCAGCAGCCAATCATTGGGACAGGGGTCCTACGAGCAGTACTTC. This translates into CASSQSLGQGSYEQYF. The variable domain in full, completed from reference TRBV16 and TRBJ2-7, reads GEEVAQTPKHLVRGEGQKAKLYCAPIKGHSYVFWYQQVLKNEFKFLISFQNENVFDETGMPKERFSAKCLPNSPCSLEIQATKLEDSAVYFCASSQSLGQGSYEQYFGPGTRLTVT.

The chain employs TRBV19 and TRBJ1-5; 10 bases agree with TRBD1. Germline V lookup: CDR1 LNHDA, CDR2 SQIVND (reference sequence). The CDR3 runs to 14 residues. V trimming: 7 bases; J trimming: 4 bases; junction bases outside the gene matches: 4. This chain's CDR3 is CASTDRGRNQPQHF. CDR3 DNA: TGTGCCAGTACCGACAGGGGGCGTAATCAGCCCCAGCATTTT.

The chain couples TRBV7-6 to TRBJ2-1; a possible D gene is TRBD2 (6 bases). The length of the CDR3 is 15 residues. Per germline, CDR1 SGHVS and CDR2 FNYEAQ. The V end was cut by 1 base, the J end by 8 bases, with 15 bases between. The CDR3 region is CASSLGGTGAYEQFF. CDR3 coding DNA: TGTGCCAGCAGCTTAGGGGGGACGGGAGCTTATGAGCAGTTCTTC.

Details on this clone: A read error may account for a junction end that differs from germline. The chain links TRBV7-9 to TRBJ2-5, with TRBD2 matching 10 bases. The V gene's germline CDR1 is SEHNR and CDR2 FQNEAQ (reference sequence). The CDR3 is made up of 17 amino acids. CDR3 loop: CASSLDDGTSVQGTQYF. The CDR3 nucleotides are TGTGCCAGCAGCTTAGATGACGGGACTAGCGTTCAAGGGACCCAGTACTTC.

The chain is built from TRBV28 and TRBJ2-3, with D possibly matching TRBD1 (6 bases). V was cut by 7 bases and J by 0 bases, with 14 bases left in between. The CDR3 contains 15 residues. Germline V gene data show CDR1 as MDHEN and CDR2 as SYDVKM. This chain's CDR3 is CASTLLGASTDTQYF. DNA of the CDR3: TGTGCCAGCACCTTGTTGGGGGCGAGCACAGATACGCAGTATTTT.